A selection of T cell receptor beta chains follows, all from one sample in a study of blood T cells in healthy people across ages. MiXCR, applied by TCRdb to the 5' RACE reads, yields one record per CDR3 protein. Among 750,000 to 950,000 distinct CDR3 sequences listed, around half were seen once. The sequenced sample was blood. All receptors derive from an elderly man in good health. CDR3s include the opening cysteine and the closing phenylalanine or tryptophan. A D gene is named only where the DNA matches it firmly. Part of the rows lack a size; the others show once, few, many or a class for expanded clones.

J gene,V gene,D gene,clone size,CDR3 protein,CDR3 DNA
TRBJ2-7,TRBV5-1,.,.,CASNLPSPRGEQYF,TGCGCCAGCAACCTACCGTCCCCCCGAGGCGAGCAGTACTTC
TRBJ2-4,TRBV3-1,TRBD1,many,CASSQRTGNAKNIQYF,TGTGCCAGCAGCCAAAGGACAGGGAACGCCAAAAACATTCAGTACTTC
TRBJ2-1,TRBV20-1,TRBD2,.,CSARDQRDYYNEQFF,TGCAGTGCTAGAGATCAACGGGACTACTACAATGAGCAGTTCTTC
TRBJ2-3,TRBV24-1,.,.,CATSDFQGRDTQYF,TGTGCCACCAGTGATTTCCAGGGGCGGGATACGCAGTATTTT
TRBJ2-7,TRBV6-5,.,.,CASRGSAYYEQYF,TGTGCCAGCCGCGGGTCCGCGTACTACGAGCAGTACTTC
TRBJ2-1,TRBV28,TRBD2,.,CASSTAGGKNNEQFF,TGTGCCAGCAGTACGGCGGGGGGCAAGAACAATGAGCAGTTCTTC
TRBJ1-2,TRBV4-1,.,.,CASSPGDGPYDYGYTF,TGCGCCAGCAGCCCCGGCGATGGGCCCTACGACTATGGCTACACCTTC
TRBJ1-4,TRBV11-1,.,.,CASSLDSSNEKLFF,TGTGCCAGCAGCCTGGACAGCTCTAATGAAAAACTGTTTTTT
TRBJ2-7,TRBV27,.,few,CASSSTWGSYEQYF,TGTGCCAGCAGTTCCACATGGGGGAGCTACGAGCAGTACTTC
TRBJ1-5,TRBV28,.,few,CASGTANNQPQHF,TGTGCCAGCGGGACGGCGAACAATCAGCCCCAGCATTTT
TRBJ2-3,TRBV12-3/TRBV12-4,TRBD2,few,CASSSGLAGVARYAYF,TGTGCCAGCAGCTCCGGACTAGCGGGAGTTGCCAGATACGCGTATTTT
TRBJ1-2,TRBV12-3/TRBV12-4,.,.,CASSPSSWGYTF,TGTGCCAGCAGTCCCTCTTCATGGGGCTACACCTTC
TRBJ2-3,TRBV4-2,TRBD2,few,CASSQEALAGGRDTQYF,TGTGCCAGCAGCCAAGAAGCACTAGCGGGAGGCAGGGATACGCAGTATTTT
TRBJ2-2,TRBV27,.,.,CASSRNRESTGELFF,TGTGCCAGCAGTCGAAATCGGGAGTCCACCGGGGAGCTGTTTTTT
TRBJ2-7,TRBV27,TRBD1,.,CASGLIPGQSYEQYF,TGTGCCAGCGGACTCATTCCGGGACAGTCCTACGAGCAGTACTTC
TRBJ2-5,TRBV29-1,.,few,CSVLGPVETQYF,TGCAGCGTTCTCGGACCAGTAGAGACCCAGTACTTC
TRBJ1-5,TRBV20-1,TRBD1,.,CSADRVGDQPQHF,TGCAGTGCAGACAGGGTAGGGGATCAGCCCCAGCATTTT